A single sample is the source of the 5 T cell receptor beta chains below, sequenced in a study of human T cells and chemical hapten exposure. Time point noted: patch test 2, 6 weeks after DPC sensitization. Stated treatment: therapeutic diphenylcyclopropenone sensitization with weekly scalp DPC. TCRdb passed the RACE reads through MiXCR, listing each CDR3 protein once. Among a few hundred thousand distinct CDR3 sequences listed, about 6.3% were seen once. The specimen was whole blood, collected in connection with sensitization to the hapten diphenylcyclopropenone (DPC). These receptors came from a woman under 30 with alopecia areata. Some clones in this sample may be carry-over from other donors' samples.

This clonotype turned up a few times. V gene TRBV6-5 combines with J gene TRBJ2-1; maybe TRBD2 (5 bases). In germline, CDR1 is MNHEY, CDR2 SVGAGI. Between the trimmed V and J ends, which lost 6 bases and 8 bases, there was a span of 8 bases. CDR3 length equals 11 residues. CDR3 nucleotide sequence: TGTGCCAGCAGAAGCGGTCATGAGCAGTTCTTC. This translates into CASRSGHEQFF.

CDR3 DNA sequence: TGCGCCAGCAGCTGGACCGTAGGGCAACAAAGCTCCTACGAGCAGTACTTC. This codes for CASSWTVGQQSSYEQYF. The rearrangement uses TRBV5-1 and TRBJ2-7; D remains unclear. V lost 3 bases and J 0 bases, leaving 19 bases between the germline ends. CDR3 length equals 17 residues. Germline values: CDR1 SGHRS, CDR2 YFSETQ.

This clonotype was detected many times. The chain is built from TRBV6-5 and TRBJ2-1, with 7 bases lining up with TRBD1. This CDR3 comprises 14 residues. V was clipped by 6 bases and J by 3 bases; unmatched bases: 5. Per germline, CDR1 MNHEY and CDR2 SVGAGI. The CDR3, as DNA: TGTGCCAGCAGCCGGACAGGCAGCTACAATGAGCAGTTCTTC. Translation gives CASSRTGSYNEQFF.

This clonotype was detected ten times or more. CDR3 coding DNA: TGCAGTGCCTTCCACAGGGGAGAATACGCCAAAAACATTCAGTACTTC. Protein product: CSAFHRGEYAKNIQYF. This chain uses TRBV20-1 with TRBJ2-4; 7 bases line up with TRBD1. CDR3 length equals 16 residues. The ends lost 6 bases at V and 1 base at J; junction bases unmatched: 12. Germline V gene lookup returns CDR1 DFQATT and CDR2 SNEGSKA (reference sequence).

CDR3 amino acids: CASSKPRTRTDTQYF. The CDR3 DNA reads as TGTGCCAGCAGCAAACCGAGGACGCGCACAGATACGCAGTATTTT. J is TRBJ2-3 and V is TRBV21-1. TRBV21-1 is listed as a pseudogene. CDR3 length: 15 residues.